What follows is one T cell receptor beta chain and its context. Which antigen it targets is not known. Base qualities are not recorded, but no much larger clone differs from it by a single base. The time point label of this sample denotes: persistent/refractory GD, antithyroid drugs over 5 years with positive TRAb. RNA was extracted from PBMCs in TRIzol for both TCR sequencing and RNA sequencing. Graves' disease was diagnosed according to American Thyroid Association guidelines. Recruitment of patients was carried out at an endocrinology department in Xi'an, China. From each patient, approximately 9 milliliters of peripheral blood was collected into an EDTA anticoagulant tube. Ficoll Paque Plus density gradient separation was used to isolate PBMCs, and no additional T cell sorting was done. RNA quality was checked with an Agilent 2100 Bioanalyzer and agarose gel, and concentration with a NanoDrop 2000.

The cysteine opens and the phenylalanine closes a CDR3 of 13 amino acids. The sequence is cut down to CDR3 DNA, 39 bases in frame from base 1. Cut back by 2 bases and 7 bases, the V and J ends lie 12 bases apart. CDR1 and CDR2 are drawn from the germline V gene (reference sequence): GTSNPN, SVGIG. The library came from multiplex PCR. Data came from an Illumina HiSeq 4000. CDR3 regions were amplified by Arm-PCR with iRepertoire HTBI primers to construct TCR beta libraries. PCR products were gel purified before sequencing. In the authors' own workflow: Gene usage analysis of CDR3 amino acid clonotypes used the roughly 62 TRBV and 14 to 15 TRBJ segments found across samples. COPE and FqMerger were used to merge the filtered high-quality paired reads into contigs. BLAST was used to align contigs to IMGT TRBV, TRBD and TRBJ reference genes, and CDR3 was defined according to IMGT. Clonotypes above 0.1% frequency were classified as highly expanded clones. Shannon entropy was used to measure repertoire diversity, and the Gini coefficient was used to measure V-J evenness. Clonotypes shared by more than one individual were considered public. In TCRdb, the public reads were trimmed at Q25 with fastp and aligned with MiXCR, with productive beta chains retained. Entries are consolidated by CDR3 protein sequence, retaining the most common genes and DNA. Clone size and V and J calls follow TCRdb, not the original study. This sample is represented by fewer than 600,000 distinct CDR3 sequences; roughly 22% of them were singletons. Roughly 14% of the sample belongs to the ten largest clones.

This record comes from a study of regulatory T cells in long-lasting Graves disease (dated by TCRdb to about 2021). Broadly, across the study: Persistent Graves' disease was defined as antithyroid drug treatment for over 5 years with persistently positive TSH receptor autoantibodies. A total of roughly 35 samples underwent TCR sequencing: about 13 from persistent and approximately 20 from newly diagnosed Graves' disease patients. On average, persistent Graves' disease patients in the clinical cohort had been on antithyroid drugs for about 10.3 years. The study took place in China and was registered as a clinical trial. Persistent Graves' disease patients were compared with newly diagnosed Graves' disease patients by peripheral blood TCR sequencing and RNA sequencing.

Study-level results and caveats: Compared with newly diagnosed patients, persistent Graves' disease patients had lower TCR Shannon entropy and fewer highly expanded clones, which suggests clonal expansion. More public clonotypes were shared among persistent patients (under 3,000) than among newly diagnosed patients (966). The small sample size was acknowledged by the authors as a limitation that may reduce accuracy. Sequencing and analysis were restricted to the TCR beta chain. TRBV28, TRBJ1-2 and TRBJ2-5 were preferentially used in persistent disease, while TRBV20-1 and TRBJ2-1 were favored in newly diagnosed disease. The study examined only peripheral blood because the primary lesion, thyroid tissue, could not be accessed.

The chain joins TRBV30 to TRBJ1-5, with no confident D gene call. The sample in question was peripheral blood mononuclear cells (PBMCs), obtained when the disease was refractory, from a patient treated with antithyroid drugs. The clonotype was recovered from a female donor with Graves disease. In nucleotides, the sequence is TGTGCCTGGAGTCCGGACCGATTGCAGCCCCAGCATTTT. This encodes CAWSPDRLQPQHF. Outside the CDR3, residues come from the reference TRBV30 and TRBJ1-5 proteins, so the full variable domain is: SQTIHQWPATLVQPVGSPLSLECTVEGTSNPNLYWYRQAAGRGLQLLFYSVGIGQISSEVPQNLSASRPQDRQFILSSKKLLLSDSGFYLCAWSPDRLQPQHFGDGTRLSIL.